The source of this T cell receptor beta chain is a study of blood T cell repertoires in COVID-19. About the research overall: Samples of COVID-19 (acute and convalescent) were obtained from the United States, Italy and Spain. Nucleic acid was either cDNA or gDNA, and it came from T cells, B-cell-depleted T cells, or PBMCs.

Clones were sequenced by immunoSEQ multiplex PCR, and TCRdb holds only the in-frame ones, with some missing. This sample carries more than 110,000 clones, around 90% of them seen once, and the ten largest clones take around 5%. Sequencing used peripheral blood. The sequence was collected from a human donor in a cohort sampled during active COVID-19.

The CDR3 DNA reads TGTGCGCTAGGGGGGGAGGGGTTGAGAACTGAAGCTTTCTTT. Translated: CALGGEGLRTEAFF. The chain employs TRBV7-9 and TRBJ1-1; D might be TRBD1 (6 bases). Germline lookup yields CDR1 SEHNR and CDR2 FQNEAQ (reference sequence). The CDR3 sequence is 14 residues long.